This T cell receptor beta chain was observed in a study of siplizumab effects on memory and regulatory T cells. Notes on the study in general: Naive or memory phenotype was unassignable for roughly 75-97% of proliferating CD4+ or CD8+ clones. Siplizumab significantly lowered the alloreactive sequences that could be traced to unstimulated CD4+ memory cells.

V was cut by 0 bases and J by 7 bases, with 15 bases left in between. The length of the CDR3 is 16 residues. Germline-derived CDR1 and CDR2 are ENHRY and SYGVKD. Sequenced by immunoSEQ multiplex PCR; TCRdb stores in-frame clones only, minus some. The table records about 120,000 clones, 80% to 95% of them present only once. On this clone: Its specificity is not known.

The clonotype was recovered from a human donor in good health. Specimen: non-Treg CD4+ T cells sorted from blood. J is TRBJ1-4 and V is TRBV10-3; D ambiguous. This CDR3 is CAISESLMGMGEKLFF. CDR3 nucleotide sequence: TGTGCCATCAGTGAGTCATTAATGGGCATGGGTGAAAAACTGTTTTTT.